This T cell receptor beta chain came from a study of OX40 agonist ivuxolimab in advanced cancers. TCRdb's table, derived via immunoSEQ multiplex PCR, lists solely in-frame clones and lacks some. Here the sample spans 78,000 or so clones, 85% to 90% being singletons. This clone appeared a few times. CDR3 size: 14 residues. Per germline, CDR1 SEHNR and CDR2 FQNEAQ (reference sequence). V trimming: 5 bases; J trimming: 5 bases; junction bases outside the gene matches: 5. The chain carries TRBV7-9 and TRBJ1-5; 8 bases match TRBD1. The TCR originated in an adult with an advanced solid tumor such as melanoma, head and neck, liver or kidney cancer. The sequenced sample was CD4+ or CD8+ T cells sorted from blood, obtained in a trial of the OX40 agonist ivuxolimab. CDR3: CASSPGQGDQPQHF. The DNA of the CDR3 is TGTGCCAGCAGCCCCGGACAGGGTGATCAGCCCCAGCATTTT.